The 8 T cell receptor beta chains given below trace back to one sample, sequenced in a study of siplizumab effects on memory and regulatory T cells. Clones were sequenced by immunoSEQ multiplex PCR, and TCRdb holds only the in-frame ones, with some missing. The table has some 65,000 clones, around 90% seen once; the top ten hold more than 1.5%. The sequencing sample was made of Tregs sorted from blood. Receptors were obtained from a human donor in good health.

The chain uses TRBV5-6 and TRBJ2-5; D gene uncertain. Germline CDR1 and CDR2: SGHDT and YYEEEE. CDR3 length: 11 amino acids. Trimming took 3 bases from V and 1 from J, leaving 1 base between them. CDR3 in DNA: TGTGCCAGCAGCTCCCAAGAGACCCAGTACTTC. This sequence encodes CASSSQETQYF.

J is TRBJ2-1 and V is TRBV4-1; D is undetermined. CDR3 length equals 11 residues. V dropped 6 bases and J dropped 3 bases, with 3 bases sitting between them. Per germline, CDR1 MGHRA and CDR2 YSYEKL. The CDR3 loop is CASRRYNEQFF. Written as DNA, the CDR3 is TGCGCCAGCAGGCGCTACAATGAGCAGTTCTTC.

V gene TRBV20-1 combines with J gene TRBJ1-2; D remains ambiguous. Trimming took 6 bases from V and 8 from J, leaving 13 bases between them. CDR1 is DFQATT and CDR2 is SNEGSKA in the germline V gene (reference sequence). CDR3 size: 11 residues. The CDR3 DNA follows: TGCAGTGCCTCCGACCCGCCGGGCTACACCTTC. It is translated as CSASDPPGYTF.

This clone was counted a single time. This sequence joins TRBV7-9 and TRBJ2-5, with D perhaps TRBD1 (5 bases). V was cut by 6 bases and J by 1 base, with 12 bases left in between. Germline CDR1 is SEHNR and CDR2 is FQNEAQ (reference sequence). The CDR3 spans 14 residues. As DNA, the CDR3 is TGTGCCAGCAGTCAGGGTGCCTTCCAAGAGACCCAGTACTTC. This codes for CASSQGAFQETQYF.

V and J are TRBV5-1 and TRBJ2-7; 7 bases align to TRBD2. Trimming removed 1 base from V and 3 bases from J; junction bases left unmatched: 7. The CDR3 spans 15 residues. Germline V gives CDR1 SGHRS, CDR2 YFSETQ. CDR3 residues: CASSLFAGVRYEQYF. CDR3 bases: TGCGCCAGCAGCTTGTTTGCGGGAGTACGCTACGAGCAGTACTTC.

The chain couples TRBV4-1 to TRBJ2-1, with TRBD2 identical over 9 bases. J lost 7 bases, V lost 3 bases, and 10 bases had no gene match. The CDR3 has 16 residues. Germline loops: CDR1 MGHRA, CDR2 YSYEKL. CDR3 coding DNA: TGCGCCAGCAGCCAGCGTCGGCTAGCGGGGTCAAATGAGCAGTTCTTC. This codes for CASSQRRLAGSNEQFF.

The chain is built from TRBV27 and TRBJ2-1; 8 bases fit TRBD2. The CDR3 consists of 17 residues. CDR1 is MNHEY and CDR2 is SMNVEV in the germline V gene (reference sequence). The V segment lost 6 bases and the J segment 5 bases; nucleotides outside the gene matches: 15. The CDR3 is CASSPGVSGIWNNEQFF. CDR3 nucleotides: TGTGCCAGCAGCCCAGGGGTTAGCGGGATATGGAACAATGAGCAGTTCTTC.

The chain is built from TRBV9 and TRBJ2-2, with a weak D call TRBD2 (5 bases). Between the trimmed V and J ends, which lost 4 bases and 4 bases, there was a span of 17 bases. The germline CDR1 and CDR2 sequences are SGDLS and YYNGEE. This CDR3 comprises 16 residues. CDR3 bases: TGTGCCAGCAGCCCCGGAGTGGGGAGCAGCACCGGGGAGCTGTTTTTT. Translation gives CASSPGVGSSTGELFF.